The 9 T cell receptor beta chains below come from one sample, sequenced in a study of identifying expanded T cells in peripheral blood (dated by TCRdb to between 2019 and 2020). Library construction relied on the immunoSEQ multiplex PCR assay. TCRdb retrieved this table from immuneACCESS and kept in-frame rearrangements only. Not all clones are present; in checked studies, unresolved V genes account for under half, and no reason is known for the remainder. The sample records tens of thousands of clones, about 88% of which are singletons. The ten largest clones take up 2.5% to 3% of the sample. The specimen sequenced was blood. Receptors originate from a person aged 18 to 75 in good health.

This chain links TRBV10-3 with TRBJ1-1, with D perhaps matching TRBD1 (5 bases). Germline V CDR1 and CDR2: ENHRY, SYGVKD. The CDR3 extends over 14 amino acids. The germline V and J ends were trimmed by 10 bases and 3 bases, with 18 bases remaining between them. CDR3 region: CATNAGTTDTEAFF. The CDR3, as DNA: TGTGCCACAAACGCCGGGACGACCGACACTGAAGCTTTCTTT.

This clone was found once. This rearrangement joins TRBV11-2 to TRBJ2-7, with D tentatively TRBD2 (6 bases). Germline lookup yields CDR1 SGHAT and CDR2 FQNNGV. Trimming left V 6 bases short and J 0 bases short, with 15 bases between. The CDR3 has 15 residues. In DNA, the CDR3 is TGTGCCAGCAGGATAGGAGGGGTAAGCTCCTACGAGCAGTACTTC. It translates to CASRIGGVSSYEQYF.

The chain combines TRBV5-1 with TRBJ1-1; tentative D call: TRBD1 (6 bases). The CDR3 loop spans 16 amino acids. V was trimmed by 0 bases and J by 3 bases, leaving 15 bases between them. From germline, CDR1 is SGHRS and CDR2 YFSETQ. CDR3 sequence reads: CASSLVGGRVDTEAFF. The CDR3 DNA reads as TGCGCCAGCAGCTTGGTTGGGGGGCGTGTGGACACTGAAGCTTTCTTT.

CDR3 bases: TGTGCCAGCAGTTACTCGGGGGGGTTTTCCACCGGGGAGCTGTTTTTT. Its translation: CASSYSGGFSTGELFF. V is TRBV6-5 and J is TRBJ2-2, with 7 bases matching TRBD2. The germline CDR1 and CDR2 sequences are MNHEY and SVGAGI. V shed 0 bases, J shed 4 bases, and the junction held 5 bases outside the gene matches. The CDR3 spans 16 residues.

The chain carries TRBV7-2 and TRBJ2-7; D is uncertain. CDR1 is SGHTA, CDR2 FQGNSA, per germline. Trimming pared 5 bases from V and 3 bases from J, leaving 8 bases between. The CDR3 contains 12 residues. As DNA, the CDR3 is TGTGCCAGCAGCATACCTCACTACGAGCAGTACTTC. This sequence encodes CASSIPHYEQYF.

CDR3 loop: CASSFYPGVRADTQYF. DNA for the CDR3: TGCGCCAGCAGCTTCTATCCGGGAGTACGGGCAGATACGCAGTATTTT. The chain employs TRBV5-1 and TRBJ2-3, with a weak D call TRBD2 (6 bases). The CDR3 sequence is 16 residues long. V was clipped by 2 bases and J by 4 bases, with 17 bases between them. Per the germline V gene, CDR1 is SGHRS and CDR2 is YFSETQ.

This rearrangement joins TRBV5-4 to TRBJ2-5, with 9 positions matching TRBD2. CDR3 length equals 15 residues. The J segment lost 1 base and the V segment lost 0 bases, leaving 1 base of the junction unmatched. Germline V CDR1 and CDR2: SGHNT, YYREEE (reference sequence). CDR3 DNA sequence: TGTGCCAGCAGCTTGGGCGGGGGGGGCCAAGAGACCCAGTACTTC. Its protein product is CASSLGGGGQETQYF.

This chain uses TRBV6-5 with TRBJ1-3; maybe TRBD1 (5 bases). Germline-derived CDR1 and CDR2 are MNHEY and SVGAGI. Trimming cost V 6 bases and J 0 bases, with 9 bases left between them. CDR3 length: 14 amino acids. The CDR3 DNA sequence: TGTGCCAGCAGGGGGACCAGCTCTGGAAACACCATATATTTT. It codes for CASRGTSSGNTIYF.

The V call is TRBV27, the J call TRBJ2-2; 9 bases agree with TRBD1. The germline CDR1 and CDR2 sequences are MNHEY and SMNVEV (reference sequence). The CDR3 is 16 residues long. Trimming removed 4 bases from V and 6 bases from J; junction bases left unmatched: 9. The CDR3 sequence is CASSSSSGTGSGELFF. In DNA form, the CDR3 reads TGTGCCAGCAGTTCTTCATCCGGGACAGGGTCCGGGGAGCTGTTTTTT.